A single sample gave rise to the 19 T cell receptor beta chains below, sequenced in a study of T cells in Graves' hyperthyroidism and ophthalmopathy. What was amplified from RNA transcripts were TCR beta CDR3 regions. When the TCR CDR3 underwent first-round RT-PCR, the HTBI primer set was used. TCRdb passed the multiplex PCR reads through MiXCR, listing each CDR3 protein once. The sample includes around 660,000 distinct CDR3 sequences, just under 45% of them seen just once. The specimen sequenced was peripheral blood or thyroid tissue (not recorded which). These receptors were obtained from an adult man with Graves' disease, either hyperthyroidism or ophthalmopathy (not recorded which).

The chain employs TRBV5-5 and TRBJ1-3; 9 nucleotides match TRBD1. The V gene's germline CDR1 is SGHKS and CDR2 YYEKEE (reference sequence). This CDR3 spans 14 amino acids. V shed 5 bases and J 4 bases; nucleotides not matched to a gene: 4. The CDR3 sequence: CASSQQGAGNTIYF. The DNA for the CDR3 is TGTGCCAGCAGTCAACAGGGGGCAGGAAACACCATATATTTT.

This clonotype was counted many times. V gene TRBV2 combines with J gene TRBJ2-7, with D tentatively TRBD1 (6 bases). CDR1 and CDR2 (germline): SNHLY, FYNNEI. This CDR3 contains 13 residues. The V and J ends lost 3 bases and 7 bases respectively, with 13 bases between them. The CDR3 DNA sequence: TGTGCCAGCAGTGAGTACAGGGCCGAGGAGCAGTACTTC. It translates to CASSEYRAEEQYF.

The chain uses TRBV6-1 and TRBJ1-4; TRBD1 is a possible D gene (5 bases). Germline CDR1 and CDR2: MNHNS and SASEGT. The CDR3 runs to 15 residues. The V and J ends lost 3 bases and 0 bases respectively, with 8 bases between them. CDR3 nucleotide sequence: TGTGCCAGCAGTGATTCACAGGCAACTAATGAAAAACTGTTTTTT. It codes for CASSDSQATNEKLFF.

CDR3 coding DNA: TGTGCCAGCAGCGGCTCCCTGGGTTACGGCTACACCTTC. Its translation is CASSGSLGYGYTF. The rearrangement joins TRBV9 to TRBJ1-2; the D is unclear. V was clipped by 3 bases and J by 8 bases, with 14 bases between them. CDR1 SGDLS and CDR2 YYNGEE come from the germline V gene. CDR3 length equals 13 residues.

This clonotype was picked up a small number of times. This chain uses TRBV4-1 with TRBJ1-1, with D uncertain. There are 15 residues in the CDR3. Trimming stripped 4 bases from V and 0 bases from J, with 12 bases between. The germline gives CDR1 MGHRA, CDR2 YSYEKL. As DNA, the CDR3 is TGCGCCAGCAGCCTCCGGGAGGTGGTGAACACTGAAGCTTTCTTT. Protein product: CASSLREVVNTEAFF.

This clonotype was seen more than once but under ten times. The chain recombines TRBV12-3 or TRBV12-4 with TRBJ2-7; 7 bases match TRBD1. The length of the CDR3 is 14 residues. V shed 7 bases and J 4 bases; nucleotides not matched to a gene: 10. This chain's CDR3 is CASKQDRVGYEQYF. CDR3 nucleotides: TGTGCCAGCAAGCAAGACAGGGTTGGGTACGAGCAGTACTTC.

The rearrangement joins TRBV6-5 to TRBJ1-1; no reliable D call. The length of the CDR3 is 15 residues. Trimming removed 5 bases at V and 1 base at J, with 14 bases between. Germline V lookup: CDR1 MNHEY, CDR2 SVGAGI. Here the CDR3 DNA reads TGTGCCAGCAGTGAAGTGAGGGTCTGGAACACTGAAGCTTTCTTT. It translates to CASSEVRVWNTEAFF.

This clonotype was counted a few times. This sequence joins TRBV5-1 and TRBJ1-1; 7 bases align to TRBD1. CDR3 length: 14 amino acids. Germline V gene sequence: CDR1 SGHRS, CDR2 YFSETQ. With 4 bases clipped from V and 4 bases from J, the junction kept 7 bases outside the gene matches. CDR3 sequence reads: CASSPRDSLTEAFF. CDR3 bases: TGCGCCAGCAGCCCCCGGGACAGCCTCACTGAAGCTTTCTTT.

The chain recombines TRBV30 with TRBJ1-2; a weak D match, TRBD1 (5 bases). Trimming shortened V by 4 bases and J by 4 bases, and 13 bases separated the two germline ends. This CDR3 is 13 amino acids long. CDR1 is GTSNPN, CDR2 SVGIG, per germline (reference sequence). The CDR3 is CAWTRGGAYGYTF. CDR3 sequence (DNA): TGTGCCTGGACGAGGGGCGGTGCCTATGGCTACACCTTC. The full variable domain, its missing parts supplied by reference TRBV30 and TRBJ1-2, is SQTIHQWPATLVQPVGSPLSLECTVEGTSNPNLYWYRQAAGRGLQLLFYSVGIGQISSEVPQNLSASRPQDRQFILSSKKLLLSDSGFYLCAWTRGGAYGYTFGSGTRLTVV.

CDR3 residues: CASSLGPGGSETQYF. The CDR3 DNA follows: TGCGCCAGCAGCTTGGGTCCAGGAGGGTCGGAGACCCAGTACTTC. The chain links TRBV5-1 to TRBJ2-5; D is perhaps TRBD2 (6 bases). Germline CDR1 and CDR2: SGHRS and YFSETQ. The V end lost 0 bases, the J end lost 5 bases, and 14 bases lay between the germline ends. This CDR3 has 15 amino acids.

The chain uses TRBV25-1 and TRBJ1-1, with no clear D. Deletions cut 8 bases from V and 4 bases from J, with 11 bases between. This CDR3 spans 12 amino acids. The germline CDR1 and CDR2 sequences are MGHDK and SYGVNS. The CDR3 coding sequence is TGTGCCAGCTGGGTCGGCGGCACTGAAGCTTTCTTT. Amino acids: CASWVGGTEAFF.

This clonotype was detected only a few times. V gene TRBV12-3 or TRBV12-4 combines with J gene TRBJ1-1, with D uncertain. V lost 7 bases, J lost 5 bases, and 14 bases lay in between. This CDR3 has 13 residues. The CDR3 loop reads CASITRAGTEAFF. Written as DNA, the CDR3 is TGTGCCAGCATTACTAGGGCGGGAACTGAAGCTTTCTTT.

This clonotype was picked up many times. V is TRBV20-1 and J is TRBJ1-3, with 7 nucleotides matching TRBD1. Germline V gene sequence: CDR1 DFQATT, CDR2 SNEGSKA (reference sequence). This CDR3 spans 14 amino acids. V lost 5 bases, J lost 0 bases, and 4 bases stayed unmatched. The CDR3 here is CSAAGTDSGNTIYF. The CDR3 nucleotides are TGCAGTGCTGCGGGGACAGACTCTGGAAACACCATATATTTT.

A note on this clonotype: Sequence at one end of the junction differs from germline and may be a read error. The chain uses TRBV7-3 and TRBJ2-5; the match to TRBD2 covers 10 bases. The CDR3 contains 16 residues. Germline values: CDR1 SGHTA, CDR2 FQGTGA. The CDR3 coding sequence is TGCGCCAGCAGCCAAGATTTAGCGGGGGGACAAGAGACCCAGTACTTC. This gives the protein CASSQDLAGGQETQYF.

This clonotype was seen once. The V call is TRBV10-3, the J call TRBJ1-2; D is perhaps TRBD1 (6 bases). CDR1 ENHRY and CDR2 SYGVKD come from the germline V gene. V was clipped by 2 bases and J by 5 bases, with 18 bases between them. The CDR3 loop spans 16 amino acids. The CDR3 DNA reads TGTGCCATCAGTGAGCAGGTTGTAGGACAGCCGTATGGCTACACCTTC. Protein product: CAISEQVVGQPYGYTF.

This clonotype was detected once. The CDR3 sequence is CSARDAGRPGRTYEQYF. The CDR3 nucleotides read TGCAGTGCTAGAGACGCAGGCAGGCCCGGACGAACCTACGAGCAGTACTTC. The chain recombines TRBV20-1 with TRBJ2-7; the D is unclear. V lost 0 bases and J 2 bases, leaving 20 bases between the germline ends. The germline CDR1 and CDR2 sequences are DFQATT and SNEGSKA (reference sequence). The length of the CDR3 is 17 residues.

This clonotype appeared many times. V gene TRBV29-1 combines with J gene TRBJ1-2; D is ambiguous. Germline V gene sequence: CDR1 SQVTM, CDR2 ANQGSEA. V gave up 0 bases and J gave up 3 bases, with 5 bases separating them. CDR3 length equals 12 residues. The CDR3 spells CSVEDRYYGYTF. DNA of the CDR3: TGCAGCGTTGAAGACAGATACTATGGCTACACCTTC. The full variable domain, in which reference TRBV29-1 and TRBJ1-2 provide the parts outside the CDR3, is SAVISQKPSRDICQRGTSLTIQCQVDSQVTMMFWYRQQPGQSLTLIATANQGSEATYESGFVIDKFPISRPNLTFSTLTVSNMSPEDSSIYLCSVEDRYYGYTFGSGTRLTVV.

V is TRBV5-1 and J is TRBJ2-7; possible D gene TRBD1, 6 bases. Germline V lookup: CDR1 SGHRS, CDR2 YFSETQ. The ends were cut back, 5 bases at V and 5 bases at J, with 17 bases in the middle. The CDR3 is made up of 14 amino acids. The CDR3 DNA reads TGCGCCAGCAGGCCTGCAGGGGTTGACCACGAGCAGTACTTC. This translates into CASRPAGVDHEQYF.

This clonotype has a handful of counts. The V call is TRBV7-9, the J call TRBJ1-1; 9 bases map to TRBD1. The CDR3 loop spans 16 amino acids. V lost 5 bases and J lost 0; bases outside the gene matches: 7. The germline V gene has CDR1 SEHNR and CDR2 FQNEAQ (reference sequence). For the CDR3, the DNA is TGTGCCAGCAGCCCCGGACAGGGGCGGGTGAACACTGAAGCTTTCTTT. It specifies CASSPGQGRVNTEAFF.